This T cell receptor (beta chain) was identified during a study of cytomegalovirus exposure and HLA in healthy donors (TCRdb year 2017). The study in broad terms: According to an earlier analysis of a few hundred of the donors, some 180 million T cells yielded roughly 100 million unique TCR beta sequences and around 280 Gb of sequence data. The study aimed to test whether signatures of past pathogen exposure could be identified by cataloging public T cell receptors. The study profiled the T cell repertoires of under 850 subjects by immunosequencing and related them to cytomegalovirus serostatus. Of the approximately 400 genotyped donors, 65% to 90% were placed in the genetic ancestry cluster associated with self-reported Caucasian donors. Donor age, sex, ethnicity and CMV serostatus were compiled together with the repertoire data. HLA typing included class I and class II loci at four-digit resolution. A later analysis re-examined previously published TCR beta repertoires from 500 to 700 donors and added high-resolution HLA genotyping to investigate patterns of TCR occurrence. In a later genetic analysis, genome-wide SNP genotypes for about 55% of the roughly 700 donors were used, and that subset was treated as a discovery cohort. Roughly 320 gigabases of sequencing data and 70 million to 100 million unique TCR sequences made up an early release that covered some 640 HLA-typed donors. Because of strong linkage in the cohort, five DR-DQ haplotypes were treated as single units for association and clustering. To predict cytomegalovirus infection status, the study brought together high-throughput TCR immunosequencing, statistical association of individual TCRs with disease status, and machine learning. The later analysis used no new phenotypic data to find candidate immune exposures, relying instead on TCR beta sequences and their occurrence across donors. Among several hundred genotyped donors of the cohort, an average of around 220,000 unique TCR beta nucleotide sequences was sequenced per donor, of which about 18% were non-productive. The number of donors typed differed by locus, with 629-630 for A, B, C, DRB1 and DQB1, roughly 520 for DQA1, 600 to 610 for DPA1, and 472 for DPB1. All discovery cohort repertoires had been generated using a single sequencing platform. In addition to the first cohort of 666 subjects, a separate validation cohort of 120 different subjects was used. To decide whether each TCR beta V gene segment behaved as functional or pseudogenic, an earlier analysis of approximately 620 of the donors relied on high-throughput TCR beta sequencing.

This clone has just a few counts. Its specific antigen is unknown. Base qualities were left out, and no much larger clone turns up one base away. CDR1 and CDR2 are drawn from the germline V gene: SGHAT, FQNNGV. Counted from cysteine to phenylalanine, this CDR3 has 17 amino acids. Only the CDR3 part of the read is kept: 51 bases, read in frame from the first base. At the junction V is shortened by 2 bases and J by 5 bases, with 20 bases in between. Results the study describes overall, beyond this receptor: The study gave a list of roughly 150 TCR beta chains associated with cytomegalovirus. An earlier analysis of approximately 500 of the donors showed that most TCR beta V segments appeared in productive rearrangements either about 87% or about 30% of the time, which broadly matched IMGT annotations. A further reported finding was that TCR beta sequences accurately predicted the HLA-A and HLA-B alleles for most subjects in the first cohort. A later analysis found that most CMV-associated TCR beta chains appeared HLA-restricted, with HLA associations seemingly driven largely by CMV exposure. CMV serostatus was the only immune exposure information available for the cohort. In a later analysis, TCR association rates were found to vary across HLA loci, with the most associated TCRs seen for DRB1 alleles and the fewest for HLA-C alleles. A few of the identified cytomegalovirus-associated TCR beta chains were confirmed in vitro to be specific for cytomegalovirus antigens. In a later genetic analysis, a missense DCLRE1C variant was associated with V-gene and J-gene trimming of TCR beta chains, and the association was replicated in an independent cohort. Linkage disequilibrium might explain the correlated functional status among segregating V segments, but an unknown experimental factor could not be ruled out. In a later analysis, HLA-associated TCR beta chains were found to be more clonally expanded and to have lower generation probabilities than equally common non-associated chains. Most TCR sequences were seen in very few donors, while some public TCRs were found in many individuals. It was suggested by the authors that the approach could potentially be generalized to other disease states and immunological phenotypes. Because HLA typing was missing for some donors at each locus, association tests included only the typed subset. A cluster of highly shared sequence variants was judged likely to be a technical artifact of the sequencing pipeline. Several of the top co-occurrence clusters appeared to be linked to parvovirus B19, influenza, CMV and Epstein-Barr virus, according to a later analysis. Assigning TCR associations to individual alleles was difficult when HLA alleles, especially DR and DQ, strongly co-occurred. Because the 87-base-pair reads could not distinguish some IMGT-functional V segments, including TRBV6-2 and TRBV6-3, those segments were excluded. This cohort had only TCR beta chains sequenced, and the lack of alpha or paired-chain data limited which features could be detected. Because counts were too low, 15 to 20 rarely observed V segments, including chromosome 9 orphons, were left out of the earlier analysis of roughly 600 of the donors. Presence/absence analyses assumed roughly uniform sequencing depth across donors, an assumption that may not hold. Specific HLA alleles were associated with 16,951 TCR beta sequences at a false discovery rate of 0.05 in a later analysis. Cytomegalovirus status was reported to be diagnosed by the classifier with high specificity and sensitivity in both the original and validation cohorts. Compared with the approximately 710-donor mean, donors in an Asian-associated ancestry cluster had fewer N-insertions in productive TCRs, according to a later genetic analysis.

Library prep was done by the immunoSEQ multiplex PCR assay. The multiplex PCR relied on a mix of 60 forward primers for TCR Vbeta segments and 13 reverse primers for TCR Jbeta segments. A multiplex PCR assay on genomic DNA amplified the CDR3 region of rearranged TCR beta genes. Amplified TCR beta libraries were sequenced as 87-base-pair reads on the Illumina HiSeq System. Regarding the original processing steps: In a later analysis, approximately 74 million unique TCR beta chains were counted across the 690 or so repertoires, and some 10 million of these chains were shared by at least two donors. Raw reads were error-corrected and collapsed into unique sequences with a nearest-neighbor algorithm that merged closely related sequences to remove PCR and sequencing errors. Alignment of CDR3 sequences to IMGT reference sequences was used to assign V, D and J gene segments. For a sequence to be retained, a match of at least six nucleotides to both a V gene segment and a J gene segment was required. Rearrangements were classified as productive when the CDR3 lacked stop codons and remained in frame with V and J, and all other rearrangements were classified as non-productive. Following IMGT convention, CDR3 was defined as the stretch from the second conserved V-encoded cysteine to the conserved J-encoded phenylalanine. In an earlier analysis of around 600 of the donors, sequences lacking an unambiguous match to a single V gene segment were excluded. An earlier analysis of fewer than 750 of the donors classified V segments as functional when productive rearrangements were above 56.7% and as segregating when the standard deviation between donors was above 5%. To diagnose cytomegalovirus status from the catalog of TCR beta chain sequences, a statistical classification framework was built. V and J gene assignment, in a later analysis, came from comparing TCR nucleotide sequences with IMGT/GENE-DB human TR gene sequences. Using the TCRdist pipeline, a later analysis assigned CDR3 sequences along with most-parsimonious VDJ recombination scenarios. In a later analysis, each TCR beta chain was defined by its CDR3 amino acid sequence together with its V-gene family, and reads lacking a unique V-gene family were excluded. As a way to deal with suspected cross-contamination and a sequencing artifact, a later analysis dropped under 600 nucleotide sequences that were highly shared and had low generation probability. In a later analysis, a clonal expansion index was calculated for each public chain from normalized within-repertoire ranks of inferred template counts. Generation probabilities in a later analysis came from a VDJ recombination model fitted to out-of-frame rearrangements, and those results were checked against IGoR. In a later analysis, TCR-TCR, TCR-HLA and TCR-CMV co-occurrence was scored with hypergeometric tests, and a repertoire-size bias correction was applied to TCR pairs. In a later analysis, false discovery rates were estimated by permuting HLA or CMV assignments 20 times. In a later analysis, co-occurring TCRs were grouped using DBSCAN, with TCRdist sequence similarity added in when clustering inside HLA-allele-positive subsets. Repertoires with fewer than 30,000 or more than 120,000 public chains were left out of co-occurrence clustering, as were five repertoires with anomalous nucleotide sharing. What TCRdb holds here is the immuneACCESS table cut down to in-frame rearrangements. Part of the clones is not present; checked against another copy, under half of the missing clones reflect an unresolved V gene, and the others are unexplained. V, J and clone size derive from that table, while D and trimming were established from the DNA sequence. This sample has about 100,000 clones in its table, and about 80% of those were observed once. Roughly 2.6% of the sample comes from the top ten.

The cohort was made up of 500 to 850 healthy bone marrow donors. At the time of sampling, every cohort member was nominally healthy, though immune exposures that went unrecorded were likely present. The donor was CMV seropositive and belonged to the group of 250 to 300 seropositive cohort members. Each donor provided a peripheral blood sample, and peripheral blood mononuclear cells were used for TCR beta sequencing. The Qiagen DNeasy Blood Extraction Kit was used to extract genomic DNA from the blood cell samples. The rearranged segments are TRBV11-2 and TRBJ2-3, with a tentative D gene TRBD1 over 6 matching bases. The receptor was isolated from a middle-aged man in good health and CMV-seropositive. Sequenced material: PBMCs. The CDR3: CASSLFGGARGIDTQYF. The nucleotide sequence is given as TGTGCCAGCAGCTTATTTGGGGGCGCTAGAGGTATAGATACGCAGTATTTT.